In this sample, the clone carrying this T cell receptor beta chain turned up a few times. The data were obtained in a study of CD8+CD57+ T cells in acquired aplastic anemia. About the study: The study obtained about 9.9 million reads on average for CD4+ cells from healthy donors.

Genomic DNA templated the TCR beta VDJ and CDR3 profiling. TCRdb analysed the reads with MiXCR anew, one entry per CDR3 protein. The sample holds some 220,000 distinct CDR3 sequences; 34% are singletons and the top ten take 1.1%. Trimming took off 4 bases at V and 7 bases at J, with 8 bases between the two ends. CDR3 length: 12 amino acids. Germline CDR1 is MGHDK and CDR2 is SYGVNS. The clonotype comes from a human donor in good health, serving as a control. Input material: sorted CD4+, CD8+, or CD8+CD57+ T cells (not recorded which) from PBMCs. J is TRBJ2-1 and V is TRBV25-1; D uncertain. CDR3: CASSAPPNEQFF. The CDR3, as DNA: TGTGCCAGCAGTGCCCCGCCTAATGAGCAGTTCTTC.